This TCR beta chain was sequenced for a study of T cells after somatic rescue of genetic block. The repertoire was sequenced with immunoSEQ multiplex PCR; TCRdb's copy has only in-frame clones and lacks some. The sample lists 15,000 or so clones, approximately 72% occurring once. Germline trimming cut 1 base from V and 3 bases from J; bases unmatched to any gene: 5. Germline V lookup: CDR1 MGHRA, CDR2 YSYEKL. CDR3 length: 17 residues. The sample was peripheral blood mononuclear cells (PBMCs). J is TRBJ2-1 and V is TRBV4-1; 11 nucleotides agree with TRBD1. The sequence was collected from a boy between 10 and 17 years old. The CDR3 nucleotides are TGCGCCAGCAGCCAAGGGACAGGGGGCGCCTACTACAATGAGCAGTTCTTC. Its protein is CASSQGTGGAYYNEQFF.